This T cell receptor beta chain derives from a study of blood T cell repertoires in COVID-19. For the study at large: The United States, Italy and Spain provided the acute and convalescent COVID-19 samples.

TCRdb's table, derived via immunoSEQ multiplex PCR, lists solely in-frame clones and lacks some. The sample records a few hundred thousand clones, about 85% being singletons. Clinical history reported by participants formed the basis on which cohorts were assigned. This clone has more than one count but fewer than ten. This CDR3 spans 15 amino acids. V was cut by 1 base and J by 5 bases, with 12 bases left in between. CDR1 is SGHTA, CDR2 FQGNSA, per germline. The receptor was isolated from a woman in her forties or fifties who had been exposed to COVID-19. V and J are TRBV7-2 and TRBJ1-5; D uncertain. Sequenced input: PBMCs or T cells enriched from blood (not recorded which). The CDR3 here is CASSLGEMGHQPQHF. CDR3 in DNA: TGTGCCAGCAGCTTAGGAGAAATGGGCCATCAGCCCCAGCATTTT.